This TCR beta chain was found in a study of CD8+ T cells in alopecia areata. RNA extraction was followed by reverse transcription into cDNA, which acted as the sequencing template. TCRdb keeps only in-frame clones here, not all; method: immunoSEQ multiplex PCR. The sample has some 220,000 clones; more than 45% are singletons. Treatment noted: oral pan-JAK inhibitor, 5-10 mg twice daily. This clone was observed once. Per the germline V gene, CDR1 is LNHDA and CDR2 is SQIVND (reference sequence). The CDR3 runs to 14 residues. Trimming stripped 8 bases from V and 0 bases from J, with 13 bases between. This rearrangement joins TRBV19 to TRBJ2-5; D possibly corresponds to TRBD2 (5 bases). Sequencing was performed on CD4+ T cells sorted from blood, taken at week 4, from a patient treated with tofacitinib. This clonotype was obtained from a human donor with alopecia areata. The CDR3 region is CASQKTGNQETQYF. The CDR3 bases are TGTGCCAGTCAGAAGACCGGGAACCAAGAGACCCAGTACTTC.